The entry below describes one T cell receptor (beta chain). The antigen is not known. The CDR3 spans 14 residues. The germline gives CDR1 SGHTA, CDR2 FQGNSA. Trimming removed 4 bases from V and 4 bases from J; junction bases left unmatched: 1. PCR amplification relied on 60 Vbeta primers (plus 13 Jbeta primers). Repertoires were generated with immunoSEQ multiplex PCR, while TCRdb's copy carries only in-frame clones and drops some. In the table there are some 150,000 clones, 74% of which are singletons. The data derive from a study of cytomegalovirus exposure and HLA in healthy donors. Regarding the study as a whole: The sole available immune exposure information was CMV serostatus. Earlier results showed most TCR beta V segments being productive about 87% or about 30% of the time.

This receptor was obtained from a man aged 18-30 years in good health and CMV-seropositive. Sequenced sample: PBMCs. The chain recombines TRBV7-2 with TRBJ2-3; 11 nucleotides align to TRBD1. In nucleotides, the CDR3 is TGTGCCAGCAGCTGGGACAGGGGGTCAGATACGCAGTATTTT. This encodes CASSWDRGSDTQYF.